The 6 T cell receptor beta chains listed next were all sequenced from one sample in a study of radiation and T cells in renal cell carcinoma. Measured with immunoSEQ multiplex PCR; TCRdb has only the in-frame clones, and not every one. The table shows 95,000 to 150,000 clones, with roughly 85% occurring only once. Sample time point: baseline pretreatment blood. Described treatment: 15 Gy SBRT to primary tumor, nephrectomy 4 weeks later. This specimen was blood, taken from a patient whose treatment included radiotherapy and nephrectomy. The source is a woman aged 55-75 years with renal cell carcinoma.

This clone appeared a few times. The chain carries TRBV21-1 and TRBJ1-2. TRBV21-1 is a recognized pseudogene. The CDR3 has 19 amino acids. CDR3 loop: CASSPRRLLPQPLNYGYTF. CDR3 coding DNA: TGTGCCAGCAGCCCCCGACGCCTGCTGCCTCAACCCTTAAACTATGGCTACACCTTC.

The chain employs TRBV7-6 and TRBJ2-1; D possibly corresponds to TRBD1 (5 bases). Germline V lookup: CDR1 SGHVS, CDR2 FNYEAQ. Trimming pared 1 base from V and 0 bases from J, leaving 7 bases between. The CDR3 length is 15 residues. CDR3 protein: CASSLVGDSYNEQFF. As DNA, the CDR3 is TGTGCCAGCAGCTTAGTAGGGGACTCCTACAATGAGCAGTTCTTC.

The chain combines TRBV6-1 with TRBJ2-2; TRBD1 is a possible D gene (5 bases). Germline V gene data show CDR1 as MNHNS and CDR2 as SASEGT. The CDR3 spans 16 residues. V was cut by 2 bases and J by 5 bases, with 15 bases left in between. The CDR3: CASSEIWGRVTGELFF. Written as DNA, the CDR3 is TGTGCCAGCAGTGAAATTTGGGGCCGAGTAACCGGGGAGCTGTTTTTT.

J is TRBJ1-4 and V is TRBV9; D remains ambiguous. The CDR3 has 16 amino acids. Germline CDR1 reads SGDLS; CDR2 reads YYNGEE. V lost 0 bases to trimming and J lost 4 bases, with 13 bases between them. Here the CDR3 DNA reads TGTGCCAGCAGCGTAGACGCCGGCAGGATTAATGAAAAACTGTTTTTT. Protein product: CASSVDAGRINEKLFF.

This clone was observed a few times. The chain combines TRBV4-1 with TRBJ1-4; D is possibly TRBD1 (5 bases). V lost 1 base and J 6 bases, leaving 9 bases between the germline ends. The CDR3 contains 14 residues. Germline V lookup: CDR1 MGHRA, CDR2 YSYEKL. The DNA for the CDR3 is TGCGCCAGCAGCCAAGGGAGGGGTTATGAAAAACTGTTTTTT. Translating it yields CASSQGRGYEKLFF.

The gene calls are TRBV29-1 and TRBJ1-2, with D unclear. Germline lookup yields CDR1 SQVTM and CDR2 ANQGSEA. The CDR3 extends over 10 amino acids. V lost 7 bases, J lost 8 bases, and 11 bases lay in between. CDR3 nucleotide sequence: TGCAGCGCCGACCGTGGGGGCTACACCTTC. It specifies CSADRGGYTF.